Below, 27 T cell receptor beta chains from the same sample are listed, as sequenced in a study of T cells expressing NK-cell markers. Reprocessing the 5' RACE reads, TCRdb reports a single entry for every CDR3 protein and omits DNA. The table for this sample gives 200,000 to 300,000 distinct CDR3 sequences. The sample consisted of blood T cells: a sorted CD56 or NKG2C T cell subset, CD4+ or CD8+ T cells, or bulk PBMC T cells (not recorded which). The receptor source for this set is a woman aged 18 to 75 in good health.

This chain connects TRBV7-2 to TRBJ2-7. Germline CDR1 SGHTA, CDR2 FQGNSA. There are 14 residues in the CDR3. The CDR3 is CASSLNQDLYEQYF.

The V gene is TRBV12-3 or TRBV12-4, the J gene TRBJ1-6. The CDR3 runs to 12 residues. CDR3 amino acids: CASKDSGSPLHF.

The gene calls are TRBV30 and TRBJ2-7. Germline V gene data show CDR1 as GTSNPN and CDR2 as SVGIG (reference sequence). CDR3 length: 13 residues. The CDR3 protein is CAWSVRGPYEQYF.

This sequence joins TRBV10-3 and TRBJ1-1. Germline V CDR1 and CDR2: ENHRY, SYGVKD. This CDR3 has 14 residues. CDR3 in amino acids: CAISDTGRNTEAFF.

The chain is built from TRBV4-3 and TRBJ1-1; TCRdb's D gene call, TRBD1, goes unchecked for lack of DNA. This CDR3 spans 14 amino acids. Germline CDR1 LGHNA, CDR2 YSLEER. CDR3 loop: CASSHRDRDTEAFF.

The chain uses TRBV11-1 and TRBJ2-1; absent DNA, TCRdb's TRBD2 call cannot be checked. Germline CDR1 is SGHAT and CDR2 is FQDESV (reference sequence). CDR3 length: 15 residues. CDR3 amino acids: CASSFLSGANNEQFF. The complete variable domain, with remaining parts taken from reference TRBV11-1 and TRBJ2-1, reads EAEVAQSPRYKITEKSQAVAFWCDPISGHATLYWYRQILGQGPELLVQFQDESVVDDSQLPKDRFSAERLKGVDSTLKIQPAELGDSAMYLCASSFLSGANNEQFFGPGTRLTVL.

The J gene is TRBJ1-4, the V gene TRBV10-2; TCRdb lists TRBD1, though no DNA is available to test this call. The CDR3 covers 14 residues. Germline V gene sequence: CDR1 WSHSY, CDR2 SAAADI. This chain's CDR3 is CASRGDPRDEKLFF.

The rearrangement links TRBV5-1 to TRBJ2-4. The germline V gene encodes CDR1 SGHRS and CDR2 YFSETQ. The CDR3 totals 15 residues. This CDR3 reads CASSPFSVAKNIQYF.

This sequence joins TRBV18 and TRBJ2-3; no DNA is available, so the TRBD1 call from TCRdb remains unchecked. The CDR3 is 15 amino acids. Germline assignment: CDR1 KGHSH and CDR2 LQKENI. The CDR3 is CASSRVTGRIDTQYF.

This sequence joins TRBV12-3 or TRBV12-4 and TRBJ1-5; the TRBD1 assignment by TCRdb is unverifiable without DNA. The CDR3 runs to 16 residues. CDR3 residues: CASSFEWGDLGLPQHF.

V gene TRBV4-2 combines with J gene TRBJ2-2; the TCRdb D gene call, TRBD2, has no DNA to confirm it. Germline values: CDR1 LGHNA, CDR2 YNFKEQ. The CDR3 has 16 residues. The CDR3 reads CASSQDLTGGAGELFF.

The J gene is TRBJ2-5, the V gene TRBV2; TCRdb proposes TRBD2, but this gene call is untestable without DNA. The CDR3 is 15 amino acids. Per the germline V gene, CDR1 is SNHLY and CDR2 is FYNNEI. The CDR3 loop is CASGRQRGTVETQYF.

This rearrangement joins TRBV10-1 to TRBJ2-3; the TRBD1 assignment by TCRdb is unverifiable without DNA. This CDR3 comprises 13 residues. Germline V gene lookup returns CDR1 WNHNN and CDR2 SYGVQD (reference sequence). CDR3 loop: CASSEYRGDTQYF.

The V call is TRBV15, the J call TRBJ2-5; TCRdb lists TRBD1, though no DNA is available to test this call. The germline CDR1 and CDR2 sequences are LNHNV and YYDKDF (reference sequence). CDR3 size: 16 residues. The CDR3 here is CATSSRDTYSQETQYF.

The genes are TRBV29-1 and TRBJ1-1. CDR3 length equals 13 residues. CDR1 is SQVTM, CDR2 ANQGSEA, per germline. The CDR3: CSGGPDMNTEAFF.

The J gene is TRBJ2-4, the V gene TRBV15; TCRdb picks TRBD2, but there is no DNA to check that call. The CDR3 extends over 16 amino acids. Germline assignment: CDR1 LNHNV and CDR2 YYDKDF (reference sequence). CDR3 protein: CATGNSGGVAKNIQYF.

V is TRBV20-1 and J is TRBJ2-7; TCRdb's D call of TRBD1 is untestable without DNA. Germline CDR1 and CDR2: DFQATT and SNEGSKA (reference sequence). The CDR3 has 12 amino acids. The CDR3 loop is CSAGLGSSEQYF.

The genes are TRBV6-2 or TRBV6-3 and TRBJ2-1; the D call from TCRdb, TRBD1, cannot be confirmed without DNA. The V gene's germline CDR1 is MNHEY and CDR2 SVGEGT. This CDR3 is 11 amino acids long. The CDR3 sequence is CASSPLYEQFF.

The chain has TRBV28 and TRBJ1-2; as DNA is missing, the TRBD1 call by TCRdb cannot be tested. The CDR3 covers 14 residues. The germline CDR1 and CDR2 sequences are MDHEN and SYDVKM. CDR3 sequence: CASCKGLRGYGYTF.

V usage is TRBV4-3 and J usage is TRBJ1-1; TCRdb reports TRBD1, a call that lacks DNA to check it against. Germline assignment: CDR1 LGHNA and CDR2 YSLEER. This CDR3 has 15 amino acids. The CDR3 protein is CASSQGRGGLSEAFF.

The rearrangement joins TRBV19 to TRBJ2-1; the TRBD2 assignment by TCRdb is unverifiable without DNA. The germline gives CDR1 LNHDA, CDR2 SQIVND (reference sequence). This CDR3 is built from 15 residues. The CDR3 spells CASSGGLAPYNEQFF. Full variable domain (rest looked up from reference TRBV19 and TRBJ2-1): DGGITQSPKYLFRKEGQNVTLSCEQNLNHDAMYWYRQDPGQGLRLIYYSQIVNDFQKGDIAEGYSVSREKKESFPLTVTSAQKNPTAFYLCASSGGLAPYNEQFFGPGTRLTVL.

The chain links TRBV20-1 to TRBJ2-5; the TCRdb call, TRBD1, lacks DNA for checking. Germline V lookup: CDR1 DFQATT, CDR2 SNEGSKA (reference sequence). CDR3 length: 13 amino acids. The CDR3 loop reads CSAPMTGRETQYF.

This rearrangement joins TRBV12-3 or TRBV12-4 to TRBJ1-5; TCRdb outputs TRBD1, but without DNA this stays unchecked. The CDR3 runs 15 residues. The CDR3 here is CASSLSRNSNQPQHF.

V gene TRBV21-1 combines with J gene TRBJ1-5; checking the TCRdb D call of TRBD1 is not possible without DNA. TRBV21-1 is an annotated pseudogene. The CDR3 loop spans 13 amino acids. The CDR3 reads CASSKQGNQPQHF.

V is TRBV7-2 and J is TRBJ2-3; TCRdb reports TRBD2, a call that lacks DNA to check it against. The germline V gene has CDR1 SGHTA and CDR2 FQGNSA. The CDR3 consists of 16 residues. The CDR3 sequence: CASSQNSGGAGDTQYF.

The chain employs TRBV20-1 and TRBJ2-2; the TRBD2 assignment by TCRdb is unverifiable without DNA. There are 17 residues in the CDR3. The V gene's germline CDR1 is DFQATT and CDR2 SNEGSKA (reference sequence). The CDR3 region is CSARDGGRASNTGELFF.

This sequence joins TRBV5-1 and TRBJ1-3; no DNA is available, so the TRBD1 call from TCRdb remains unchecked. The CDR3 is 16 residues long. From germline, CDR1 is SGHRS and CDR2 YFSETQ. The CDR3 protein is CASSHETTRPGNTIYF.